These 6 T cell receptor beta chains were sequenced from one sample in a study of blood T cell repertoires in COVID-19. TCRdb's copy holds only in-frame clones and misses some; the assay was immunoSEQ multiplex PCR. This table has 490,000 or so clones, less than 90% appearing once. Sequencing input: PBMCs or T cells enriched from blood (not recorded which). Receptors were obtained from a woman between 55 and 75 years old who had recovered from COVID-19.

The V gene is TRBV10-1, the J gene TRBJ2-2; 9 nucleotides align to TRBD1. The J segment lost 5 bases and the V segment lost 5 bases, leaving 18 bases of the junction unmatched. Germline CDR1 and CDR2: WNHNN and SYGVQD (reference sequence). The CDR3 has 19 amino acids. This CDR3 reads CASSPVPGQGPTRTGELFF. CDR3 sequence (DNA): TGCGCCAGCAGTCCGGTCCCGGGACAGGGCCCGACACGGACCGGGGAGCTGTTTTTT.

This clone appeared once. The rearrangement links TRBV18 to TRBJ2-1; D may be TRBD2 (7 bases). The CDR3 totals 15 residues. CDR1 and CDR2 from the germline V gene are KGHSH and LQKENI. V was trimmed by 3 bases and J by 6 bases, leaving 15 bases between them. CDR3 in amino acids: CASSPLAGAINEQFF. The CDR3 coding sequence is TGTGCCAGCTCACCTCTGGCGGGGGCCATCAATGAGCAGTTCTTC.

The chain employs TRBV7-8 and TRBJ1-5, with 9 positions matching TRBD1. J lost 2 bases, V lost 1 base, and 9 bases had no gene match. This CDR3 contains 18 residues. The germline CDR1 and CDR2 sequences are SGHVS and FQNEAQ. In DNA, the CDR3 is TGTGCCAGCAGCTTAGACACGATGGACAGGGGTGGCAATCAGCCCCAGCATTTT. This gives the protein CASSLDTMDRGGNQPQHF. Full variable domain (rest looked up from reference TRBV7-8 and TRBJ1-5): GAGVSQSPRYKVAKRGQDVALRCDPISGHVSLFWYQQALGQGPEFLTYFQNEAQLDKSGLPSDRFFAERPEGSVSTLKIQRTQQEDSAVYLCASSLDTMDRGGNQPQHFGDGTRLSIL.

This sequence joins TRBV19 and TRBJ1-5, with D tentatively TRBD1 (5 bases). The germline gives CDR1 LNHDA, CDR2 SQIVND (reference sequence). The CDR3 has 15 residues. Trimming stripped 6 bases from V and 6 bases from J, with 18 bases between. The CDR3 loop is CASRAGQGGIQPQHF. CDR3 DNA sequence: TGTGCCAGTAGGGCCGGGCAGGGAGGGATTCAGCCCCAGCATTTT.

This chain uses TRBV10-1 with TRBJ2-3, with 8 bases identical to TRBD2. Germline CDR1 WNHNN, CDR2 SYGVQD (reference sequence). V trimming: 3 bases; J trimming: 0 bases; junction bases outside the gene matches: 2. The CDR3 consists of 15 residues. The CDR3 loop reads CASSDSGASTDTQYF. The CDR3 region has the DNA TGCGCCAGCAGTGATAGCGGGGCTAGCACAGATACGCAGTATTTT.

This clone was counted a few times. The chain joins TRBV5-1 to TRBJ2-3; tentative D call: TRBD1 (6 bases). CDR1 is SGHRS and CDR2 is YFSETQ in the germline V gene. V shed 4 bases and J shed 0 bases, with 9 bases lying between them. This CDR3 contains 14 residues. DNA of the CDR3: TGCGCCAGCAGCCGAGGGGGAAGCACAGATACGCAGTATTTT. Translation: CASSRGGSTDTQYF.